These 9 T cell receptor beta chains share one sample of origin, sequenced in a study of immune evolution from preneoplasia to lung adenocarcinoma. Profiling relied on immunoSEQ multiplex PCR, and the TCRdb table lists in-frame clones only, not all of them. Among around 4,000 clones, 86% were seen once, and the ten largest hold 2.5% to 4%. Sequencing was done on a sample of FFPE minimally invasive lung adenocarcinoma tissue. All receptors come from a person between 65 and 79 years old with lung adenocarcinoma.

The chain couples TRBV28 to TRBJ2-1, with 10 bases aligning to TRBD1. The V and J ends lost 8 bases and 7 bases, in that order; junction bases with no gene match: 11. Germline assignment: CDR1 MDHEN and CDR2 SYDVKM. The CDR3 has 15 amino acids. The CDR3 nucleotides are TGTGCCAGCCCCCAACCGGGACAGGGGCTTAATGAGCAGTTCTTC. Translation gives CASPQPGQGLNEQFF.

The V call is TRBV10-3, the J call TRBJ2-1; TRBD2 matches at 11 bases. After removal of 5 bases from V and 0 bases from J, the junction contained 9 bases not matched to a gene. Germline-derived CDR1 and CDR2 are ENHRY and SYGVKD. The CDR3 is made up of 18 amino acids. The CDR3 spells CAISPSRLAGTSYNEQFF. The CDR3 region has the DNA TGTGCCATCAGTCCCTCCCGACTAGCGGGAACCTCCTACAATGAGCAGTTCTTC.

The J gene is TRBJ2-7, the V gene TRBV4-1, with TRBD1 matching 7 bases. CDR1 and CDR2 from the germline V gene are MGHRA and YSYEKL. V gave up 2 bases and J gave up 5 bases; unmatched junction bases: 6. The CDR3 is made up of 14 amino acids. The CDR3 bases are TGCGCCAGCAGCCAACCGACAGGGATCGACGAGCAGTACTTC. It codes for CASSQPTGIDEQYF.

This chain links TRBV7-9 with TRBJ2-1; D remains ambiguous. CDR1 is SEHNR and CDR2 is FQNEAQ in the germline V gene (reference sequence). V was pared by 2 bases and J by 4 bases, with 6 bases between. CDR3 size: 13 residues. The DNA for the CDR3 is TGTGCCAGCAGCTTAACGCAGTACAATGAGCAGTTCTTC. It encodes CASSLTQYNEQFF.

The chain recombines TRBV5-5 with TRBJ2-1, with TRBD2 matching 7 bases. The junction had 9 bases not matched to a gene; V was cut back by 6 bases and J by 0 bases. The CDR3 contains 16 residues. Germline-derived CDR1 and CDR2 are SGHKS and YYEKEE (reference sequence). The CDR3 DNA sequence: TGTGCCAGCACCTTATACGGGGACTACTCCTACAATGAGCAGTTCTTC. Protein: CASTLYGDYSYNEQFF.

This chain joins TRBV11-2 and TRBJ2-7, with D tentatively TRBD2 (6 bases). The ends were cut back, 3 bases at V and 7 bases at J, with 13 bases in the middle. The CDR3 is 13 amino acids. Germline V gene lookup returns CDR1 SGHAT and CDR2 FQNNGV. The CDR3, as DNA: TGTGCCAGCAGCTTCCGCCCGGGAGCAGAGCAGTACTTC. Protein: CASSFRPGAEQYF. Based on the CDR3 plus reference TRBV11-2 and TRBJ2-7, the full variable domain is EAGVAQSPRYKIIEKRQSVAFWCNPISGHATLYWYQQILGQGPKLLIQFQNNGVVDDSQLPKDRFSAERLKGVDSTLKIQPAKLEDSAVYLCASSFRPGAEQYFGPGTRLTVT.

Within the sample, this clone is large. V and J are TRBV27 and TRBJ1-5; D gene uncertain. Germline lookup yields CDR1 MNHEY and CDR2 SMNVEV (reference sequence). V lost 0 bases, J lost 4 bases, and 7 bases lay in between. There are 14 residues in the CDR3. CDR3 bases: TGTGCCAGCAGTTTATCGGGTATTAATCAGCCCCAGCATTTT. Translated, it gives CASSLSGINQPQHF.

The DNA of the CDR3 is TGTGCCAGCAGCGCACCCGACCTCCCTCCGGGACAGGGAAACTCTGGGGCCAACGTCCTGACTTTC. As protein: CASSAPDLPPGQGNSGANVLTF. The rearrangement uses TRBV9 and TRBJ2-6; TRBD1 matches 9 bases. The junction had 19 bases not matched to a gene; V was cut back by 3 bases and J by 0 bases. The germline CDR1 and CDR2 sequences are SGDLS and YYNGEE. The CDR3 has 22 residues.

The chain links TRBV9 to TRBJ1-5; D not certain. There are 16 residues in the CDR3. The germline CDR1 and CDR2 sequences are SGDLS and YYNGEE. V gave up 0 bases and J gave up 0 bases, with 10 bases separating them. CDR3 protein: CASSVGGYGSNQPQHF. CDR3 nucleotides: TGTGCCAGCAGCGTAGGAGGGTACGGTAGCAATCAGCCCCAGCATTTT.